One and the same sample provided the 17 T cell receptor delta chains below, sequenced in a study of gammadelta T cells in human blood. TCRdb fed the RT-PCR reads to CATT. The sample includes about a thousand delta-chain clones, 22% of them seen just once. The sequenced sample consisted of Vgamma9Vdelta2 gamma-delta T cells from fetal blood. The receptors come from a human fetus.

A remark on this clone: A read error is possible here, since a much larger clone lies one base away. J is TRDJ2 and V is TRDV2; TRDD3 matches at 7 bases. The J gene was not available in TCRdb and was assigned here by matching the DNA to germline segments. There are 14 residues in the CDR3. Germline lookup yields CDR1 GEAIGNYY and CDR2 EKD. In DNA, the CDR3 is TGTGCCGGTGACTCCCTACTGGGGAGGGCACAACTCTTCTTT. This translates into CAGDSLLGRAQLFF.

As to this clone: This likely came from a read error, as a far larger clone is one base away. The chain recombines TRDV2 with TRDJ3; 10 bases are shared with TRDD3. TCRdb carries no J gene annotation; the J gene was assigned here by matching the DNA with germline. Germline V gives CDR1 GEAIGNYY, CDR2 EKD. This CDR3 has 17 amino acids. The CDR3 sequence is CARDTWGISWDTRQMFF. Written as DNA, the CDR3 is TGTGCCCGTGACACCTGGGGGATATCCTGGGACACCCGACAGATGTTTTTC.

Concerning this clone itself: A much more abundant neighbour one base away suggests this may be a read error. V is TRDV2 and J is TRDJ3, with 10 bases aligning to TRDD3. No J gene is reported in TCRdb; it was inferred here by comparing the DNA with germline. The CDR3 extends over 19 amino acids. The germline V gene has CDR1 GEAIGNYY and CDR2 EKD. The CDR3 DNA is TGTGCCTGTGACTGGGGGATACCCTTTAGCTCCTGGGACATCCGACAGATGTTTTTC. Its translation: CACDWGIPFSSWDIRQMFF.

Within the sample, this clone is large. The chain recombines TRDV2 with TRDJ1; TRDD3 matches at 13 bases. In germline, CDR1 is GEAIGNYY, CDR2 EKD. The trim removed 1 base at V and 0 bases at J, leaving 4 bases unmatched. The CDR3 covers 17 residues. The CDR3 region has the DNA TGTGCCTGTGACACGCTACTGGGGGATACGTACACCGATAAACTCATCTTT. It is translated as CACDTLLGDTYTDKLIF.

Of note for this clone: This may arise from a read error, as a much more abundant clone is one base away. At the DNA level, this CDR3 is encoded by other sequences in the same sample as well. V and J are TRDV2 and TRDJ1, with a tentative D call TRDD3 (6 bases). TCRdb lists no J gene, so it was determined here by aligning the DNA to germline. This CDR3 has 14 residues. The V gene's germline CDR1 is GEAIGNYY and CDR2 EKD. As DNA, the CDR3 is TGTGCCTGTGACACCTGGGGGCACACCGACAAACTCATCTTT. It codes for CACDTWGHTDKLIF.

This clone is termed large. V gene TRDV2 combines with J gene TRDJ3; 9 bases fit TRDD3. V was clipped by 4 bases and J by 0 bases; unmatched bases: 3. Germline V gives CDR1 GEAIGNYY, CDR2 EKD. The CDR3 consists of 17 residues. CDR3 in DNA: TGTGCCTGTGAGTACTGGGGGAGCTCCTGGGACACCCGACAGATGTTTTTC. It is translated as CACEYWGSSWDTRQMFF.

Worth noting for this clone: This sequence may be a read error, since a much larger clone differs from it by one base. The chain carries TRDV2 and TRDJ1; 12 bases map to TRDD3. TCRdb supplies no J gene; here it was assigned by aligning the nucleotide sequence to germline. Germline assignment: CDR1 GEAIGNYY and CDR2 EKD. CDR3 length equals 16 residues. V shed 2 bases, J shed 0 bases, and the junction held 3 bases outside the gene matches. The CDR3 loop is CACDILGDTYTDKLIF. CDR3 bases: TGTGCCTGTGACATACTGGGGGATACATACACCGATAAACTCATCTTT.

This clone was observed a handful of times. A much larger clone lies a single base off, so this may be a read error. The J gene is TRDJ3, the V gene TRDV2, with 10 positions matching TRDD3. Losses at the gene ends were 3 bases for V and 1 base for J; bases not matched to a gene: 8. Germline V gene sequence: CDR1 GEAIGNYY, CDR2 EKD. CDR3 length equals 19 residues. As DNA, the CDR3 is TGTGCCTGTGACTCCGGATGGGGGATACAGTCCTGGGACACCCGACAGATGTTTTTC. Its translation is CACDSGWGIQSWDTRQMFF.

This clone was seen only a few times. Being one base from a much bigger clone, this may be a read error. This sequence joins TRDV2 and TRDJ1; 9 bases match TRDD3. Looked up from germline, CDR1 is GEAIGNYY and CDR2 is EKD. The CDR3 loop spans 14 amino acids. The V segment lost 3 bases and the J segment 3 bases; nucleotides outside the gene matches: 4. This CDR3 reads CACDPGGFADKLIF. CDR3 DNA: TGTGCCTGTGACCCTGGGGGATTCGCCGATAAACTCATCTTT.

This clone was detected only a few times. It may be a read error: a sequence one base away is much more abundant. The limits of the CDR3 on the DNA are not certain, so only TCRdb's listed CDR3 is given. V and J are TRDV2 and TRDJ3; the D call TRDD3 from the table was never checked on the DNA. Germline V gene sequence: CDR1 GEAIGNYY, CDR2 EKD. Termini included, the CDR3 measures 19 amino acids. The CDR3 loop reads CACTTFGGYHSWDTRQMFF.

By share, this clone counts as medium-sized. This chain joins TRDV2 and TRDJ3; TRDD3 agrees at 12 bases. From germline, CDR1 is GEAIGNYY and CDR2 EKD. After removal of 3 bases from V and 2 bases from J, the junction contained 4 bases not matched to a gene. There are 18 residues in the CDR3. The CDR3 nucleotides read TGTGCCTGTGACGTACTGGGGGATACAACCTGGGACACCCGACAGATGTTTTTC. Translation: CACDVLGDTTWDTRQMFF.

This clone is large within its sample. The chain couples TRDV2 to TRDJ1; tentative D call: TRDD3 (6 bases). With 5 bases removed from V and 0 bases from J, the gap between germline ends came to 6 bases. The CDR3 is made up of 12 amino acids. Germline lookup yields CDR1 GEAIGNYY and CDR2 EKD. The DNA for the CDR3 is TGTGCCTGTGGGGGATACACCGATAAACTCATCTTT. Translating gives CACGGYTDKLIF.

Details on this clone: A far larger clone is one base from this, pointing to a likely read error. The chain uses TRDV2 and TRDJ3; 10 bases are a match to TRDD3. The J gene, not given by TCRdb, was assigned here from a germline match of the nucleotide sequence. Germline V gene lookup returns CDR1 GEAIGNYY and CDR2 EKD. The CDR3 contains 18 residues. The CDR3: CARDNTGGWSWDTRQMFF. For the CDR3, the DNA is TGTGCCCGTGACAATACTGGGGGATGGTCCTGGGACACCCGACAGATGTTTTTC.

By share of the sample, this clone is large (0.1 to 1%). The chain joins TRDV2 to TRDJ2, with TRDD3 matching over 11 bases. The germline gives CDR1 GEAIGNYY, CDR2 EKD. Unmatched junction bases numbered 3, after V lost 3 bases and J lost 1 base. The CDR3 contains 16 residues. The DNA of the CDR3 is TGTGCCTGTGACGTACTGGGGGATAATTTGACAGCACAACTCTTCTTT. Protein: CACDVLGDNLTAQLFF.

Concerning this clone: One base away lies a much larger clone, so this may be a sequencing read error. The genes are TRDV2 and TRDJ3, with TRDD3 matching 8 bases. Because TCRdb records no J gene, it was assigned here through a match of the DNA to germline. The CDR3 loop spans 20 amino acids. Trimming took 3 bases from V and 0 from J; bases not matched to a gene: 12. Germline V gene sequence: CDR1 GEAIGNYY, CDR2 EKD. The CDR3 spells CACDVLGGHASSWDTRQMFF. The DNA for the CDR3 is TGTGCCTGTGACGTACTGGGGGGTCACGCCTCCTCCTGGGACACCCGACAGATGTTTTTC.

By share, this clone counts as large (0.1 to 1%). The chain combines TRDV2 with TRDJ3; TRDD3 aligns across 10 bases. Germline V gene sequence: CDR1 GEAIGNYY, CDR2 EKD. The CDR3 is made up of 18 amino acids. With 5 bases clipped from V and 0 bases from J, the junction kept 6 bases outside the gene matches. CDR3 amino acids: CACAYAGGYSWDTRQMFF. The DNA of the CDR3 is TGTGCCTGTGCGTATGCTGGGGGATACTCCTGGGACACCCGACAGATGTTTTTC.

A note on this clone: This is likely an artifact of a read error, given a far larger clone one base away. The V gene is TRDV2, the J gene TRDJ2, with 10 bases aligning to TRDD3. The J gene, missing from TCRdb, was assigned here through DNA to germline matching. Germline V gene sequence: CDR1 GEAIGNYY, CDR2 EKD. The CDR3 contains 14 residues. The CDR3 DNA follows: TGTGCCTATGACACCTGGGGGATAACAGCACAACTCTTCTTT. Translated, it gives CAYDTWGITAQLFF.